This T cell receptor (beta chain) was identified during a study of CD8 T cells in ankylosing spondylitis. Each CDR3 protein is one row after TCRdb ran MiXCR on the 5' RACE reads. The table shows hundreds of thousands of distinct CDR3 sequences, with around 20% occurring only once. General study points: Disease-associated clones were CD8+ and fairly uncommon in peripheral blood. As reported, disease-linked clones showed significant enrichment in matched ankylosing spondylitis synovial fluid.

Trimming cost V 6 bases and J 1 base, with 7 bases left between them. The CDR3 has 11 amino acids. CDR1 DFQATT and CDR2 SNEGSKA come from the germline V gene (reference sequence). This clonotype was counted only a few times. Its specificity is not known. The TCR was taken from a female donor with ankylosing spondylitis or in good health (not recorded which). Sequenced: blood, either unsorted or a sorted T cell fraction (not recorded which). The chain links TRBV20-1 to TRBJ2-7; TRBD1 might be the D (5 bases). The CDR3 region is CSAGASYEQYF. CDR3 nucleotide sequence: TGCAGTGCAGGGGCATCCTACGAGCAGTACTTC.